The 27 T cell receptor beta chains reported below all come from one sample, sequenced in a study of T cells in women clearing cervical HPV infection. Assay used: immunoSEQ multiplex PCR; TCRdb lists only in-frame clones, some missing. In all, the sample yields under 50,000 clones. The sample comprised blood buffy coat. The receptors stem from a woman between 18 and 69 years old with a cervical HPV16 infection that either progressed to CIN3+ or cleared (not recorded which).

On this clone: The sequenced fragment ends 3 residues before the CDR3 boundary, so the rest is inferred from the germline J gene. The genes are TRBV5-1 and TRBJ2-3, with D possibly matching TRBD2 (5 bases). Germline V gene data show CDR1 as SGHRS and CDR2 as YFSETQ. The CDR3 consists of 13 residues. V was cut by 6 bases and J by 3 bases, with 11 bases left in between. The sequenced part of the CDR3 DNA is TGCGCCAGCAACAGCGGTGGGACAGATACG. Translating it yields CASNSGGTDT. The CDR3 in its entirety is CASNSGGTDTQYF.

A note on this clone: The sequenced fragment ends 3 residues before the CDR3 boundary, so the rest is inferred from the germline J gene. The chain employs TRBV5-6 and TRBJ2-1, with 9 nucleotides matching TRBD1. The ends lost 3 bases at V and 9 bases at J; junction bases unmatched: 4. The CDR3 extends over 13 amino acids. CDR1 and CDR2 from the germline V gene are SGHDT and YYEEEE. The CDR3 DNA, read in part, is TGTGCCAGCAGCTGGGGACAGGGAGGTGAG. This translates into CASSWGQGGE. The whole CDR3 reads CASSWGQGGEQFF.

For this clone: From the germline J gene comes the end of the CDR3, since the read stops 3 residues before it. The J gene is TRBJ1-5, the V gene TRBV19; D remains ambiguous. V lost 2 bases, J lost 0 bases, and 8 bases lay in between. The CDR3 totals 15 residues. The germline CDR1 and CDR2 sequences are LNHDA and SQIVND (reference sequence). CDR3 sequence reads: CASSINLGSNQPQHF. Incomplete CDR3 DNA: TGTGCCAGTAGTATAAATCTAGGTAGCAATCAGCCC.

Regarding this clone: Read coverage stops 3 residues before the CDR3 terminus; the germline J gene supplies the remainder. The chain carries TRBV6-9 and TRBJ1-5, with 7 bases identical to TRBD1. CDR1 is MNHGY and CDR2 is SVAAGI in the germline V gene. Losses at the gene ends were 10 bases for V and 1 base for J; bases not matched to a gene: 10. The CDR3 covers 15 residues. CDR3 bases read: TGTGCCAATCGAGGGTGGGACAGAAGCAATCAGCCC. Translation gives CANRGWDRSNQP. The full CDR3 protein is CANRGWDRSNQPQHF.

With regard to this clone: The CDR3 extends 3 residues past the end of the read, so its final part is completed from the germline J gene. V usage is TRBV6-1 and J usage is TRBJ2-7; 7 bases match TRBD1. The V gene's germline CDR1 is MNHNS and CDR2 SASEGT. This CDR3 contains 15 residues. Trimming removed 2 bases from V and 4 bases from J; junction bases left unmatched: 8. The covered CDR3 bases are TGTGCCAGCAGTGAAATCGAGACAGGGCGGTACGAG. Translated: CASSEIETGRYE. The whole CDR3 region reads CASSEIETGRYEQYF.

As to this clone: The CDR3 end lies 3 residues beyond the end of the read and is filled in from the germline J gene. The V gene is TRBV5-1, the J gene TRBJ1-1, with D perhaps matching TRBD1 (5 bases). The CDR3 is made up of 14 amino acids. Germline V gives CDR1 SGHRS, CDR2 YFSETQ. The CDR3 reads CASSPGHTPSEAFF. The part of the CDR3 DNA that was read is TGCGCCAGCAGCCCAGGACATACTCCCTCCGAA. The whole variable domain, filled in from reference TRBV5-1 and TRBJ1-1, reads KAGVTQTPRYLIKTRGQQVTLSCSPISGHRSVSWYQQTPGQGLQFLFEYFSETQRNKGNFPGRFSGRQFSNSRSEMNVSTLELGDSALYLCASSPGHTPSEAFFGQGTRLTVV.

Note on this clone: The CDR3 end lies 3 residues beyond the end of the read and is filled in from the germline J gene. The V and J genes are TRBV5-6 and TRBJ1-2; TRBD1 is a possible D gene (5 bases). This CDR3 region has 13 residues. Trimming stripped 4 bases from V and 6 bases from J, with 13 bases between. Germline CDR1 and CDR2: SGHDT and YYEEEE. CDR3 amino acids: CASSPAGGHGYTF. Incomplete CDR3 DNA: TGTGCCAGCAGCCCGGCGGGGGGACATGGC. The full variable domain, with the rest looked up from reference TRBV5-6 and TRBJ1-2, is DAGVTQSPTHLIKTRGQQVTLRCSPKSGHDTVSWYQQALGQGPQFIFQYYEEEERQRGNFPDRFSGHQFPNYSSELNVNALLLGDSALYLCASSPAGGHGYTFGSGTRLTVV.

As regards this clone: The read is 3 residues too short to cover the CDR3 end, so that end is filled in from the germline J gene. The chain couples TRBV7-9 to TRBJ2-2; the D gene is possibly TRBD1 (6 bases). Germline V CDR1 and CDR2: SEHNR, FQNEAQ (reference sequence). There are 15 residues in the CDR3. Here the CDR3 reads CASKGVLQGDEKLFF. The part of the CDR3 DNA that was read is TGTGCCAGCAAAGGGGTTCTACAGGGTGATGAAAAG. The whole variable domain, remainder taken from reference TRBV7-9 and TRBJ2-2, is DTGVSQNPRHKITKRGQNVTFRCDPISEHNRLYWYRQTLGQGPEFLTYFQNEAQLEKSRLLSDRFSAERPKGSFSTLEIQRTEQGDSAMYLCASKGVLQGDEKLFFGEGSRLTVL.

The CDR3 bases that were read are TGTGCCAGCAGGCGAGGGGACTCTGGAAACACC. Residues: CASRRGDSGNT. The entire CDR3 protein reads CASRRGDSGNTIYF. The chain recombines TRBV2 with TRBJ1-3; D is perhaps TRBD1 (5 bases). The read stops 3 residues short of the end of the CDR3; the missing end is completed from the germline J gene. CDR1 and CDR2 from the germline V gene are SNHLY and FYNNEI. CDR3 length: 14 residues. V lost 6 bases and J lost 0, with 9 bases in between. The full variable domain, completed using reference TRBV2 and TRBJ1-3, is EPEVTQTPSHQVTQMGQEVILRCVPISNHLYFYWYRQILGQKVEFLVSFYNNEISEKSEIFDDQFSVERPDGSNFTLKIRSTKLEDSAMYFCASRRGDSGNTIYFGEGSWLTVV.

Here the CDR3 reads CASKTWTPYNSPLHF. The part of the CDR3 DNA that was read is TGTGCCAGCAAGACTTGGACACCCTATAATTCACCC. The chain combines TRBV27 with TRBJ1-6; tentative D call: TRBD1 (5 bases). The missing CDR3 end, 3 residues past where the read stops, is filled in from the germline J gene. Trimming took 7 bases from V and 2 from J, leaving 12 bases between them. This CDR3 has 15 residues. The germline CDR1 and CDR2 sequences are MNHEY and SMNVEV (reference sequence).

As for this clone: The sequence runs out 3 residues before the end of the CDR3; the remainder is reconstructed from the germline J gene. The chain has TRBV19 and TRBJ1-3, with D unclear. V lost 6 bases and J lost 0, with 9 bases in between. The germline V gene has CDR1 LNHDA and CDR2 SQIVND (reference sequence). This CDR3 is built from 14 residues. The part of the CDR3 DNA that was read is TGTGCCAGTAGGGGCACGAGCTCTGGAAACACC. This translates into CASRGTSSGNT. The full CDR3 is CASRGTSSGNTIYF. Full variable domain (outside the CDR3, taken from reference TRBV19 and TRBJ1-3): DGGITQSPKYLFRKEGQNVTLSCEQNLNHDAMYWYRQDPGQGLRLIYYSQIVNDFQKGDIAEGYSVSREKKESFPLTVTSAQKNPTAFYLCASRGTSSGNTIYFGEGSWLTVV.

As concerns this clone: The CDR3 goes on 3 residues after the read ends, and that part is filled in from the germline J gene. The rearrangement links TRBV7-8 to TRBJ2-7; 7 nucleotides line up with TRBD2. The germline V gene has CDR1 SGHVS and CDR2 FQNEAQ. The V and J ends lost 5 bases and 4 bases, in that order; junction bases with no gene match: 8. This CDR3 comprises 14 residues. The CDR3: CASSVRDYLYEQYF. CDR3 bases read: TGTGCCAGCAGCGTCCGGGACTACCTTTACGAG.

The CDR3 reads CASSPPSYERGTYTGELFF. The DNA read from the CDR3 is TGTGCCAGCTCACCACCCTCTTATGAGCGGGGGACCTACACCGGGGAG. The chain links TRBV18 to TRBJ2-2, with 8 bases lining up with TRBD2. The read halts 3 residues ahead of the CDR3 end, with the missing end drawn from the germline J gene. Germline V gene lookup returns CDR1 KGHSH and CDR2 LQKENI. V gave up 0 bases and J gave up 3 bases; unmatched junction bases: 12. This CDR3 has 19 amino acids.

The covered CDR3 bases are TGTGCCAGCAGCGCCGGGACTAGGCCGCAAAATGAG. Amino acid sequence: CASSAGTRPQNE. The complete CDR3 protein is CASSAGTRPQNEQFF. The rearrangement joins TRBV7-2 to TRBJ2-1; 8 nucleotides align to TRBD2. The sequence runs out 3 residues before the end of the CDR3; the remainder is reconstructed from the germline J gene. The V gene end was trimmed by 5 bases and the J gene end by 7 bases; junction bases not matched to a gene: 10. Per germline, CDR1 SGHTA and CDR2 FQGNSA. The CDR3 is made up of 15 amino acids.

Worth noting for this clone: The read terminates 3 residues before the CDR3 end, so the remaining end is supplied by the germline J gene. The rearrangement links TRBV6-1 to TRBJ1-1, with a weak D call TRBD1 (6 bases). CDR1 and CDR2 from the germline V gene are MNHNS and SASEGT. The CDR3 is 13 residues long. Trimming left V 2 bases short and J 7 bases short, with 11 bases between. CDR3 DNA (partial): TGTGCCAGCAGTGAATATGGGGGCGGTGAA. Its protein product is CASSEYGGGE. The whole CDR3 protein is CASSEYGGGEAFF.

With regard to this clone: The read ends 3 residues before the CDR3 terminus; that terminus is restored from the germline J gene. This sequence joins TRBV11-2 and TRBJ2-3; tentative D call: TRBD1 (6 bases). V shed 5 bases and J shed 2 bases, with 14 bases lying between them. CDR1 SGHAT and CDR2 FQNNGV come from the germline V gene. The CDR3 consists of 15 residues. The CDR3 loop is CASSPTRGYTDTQYF. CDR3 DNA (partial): TGTGCCAGCAGCCCAACGAGGGGGTACACAGATACG.

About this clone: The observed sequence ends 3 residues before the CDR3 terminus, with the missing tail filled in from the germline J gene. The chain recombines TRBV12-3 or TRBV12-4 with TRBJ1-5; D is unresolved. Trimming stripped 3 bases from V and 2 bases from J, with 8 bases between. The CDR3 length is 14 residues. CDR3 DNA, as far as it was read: TGTGCCAGCAGTTTTACAGAGGGCAATCAGCCC. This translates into CASSFTEGNQP. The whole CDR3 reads CASSFTEGNQPQHF.

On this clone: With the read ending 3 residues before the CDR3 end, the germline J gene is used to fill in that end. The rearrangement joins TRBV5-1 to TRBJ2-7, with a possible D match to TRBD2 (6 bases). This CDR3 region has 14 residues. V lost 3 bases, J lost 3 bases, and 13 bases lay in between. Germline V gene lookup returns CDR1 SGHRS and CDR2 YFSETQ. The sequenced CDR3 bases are TGCGCCAGCAGCTCTGGTCCGGGACTCTACGAG. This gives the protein CASSSGPGLYE. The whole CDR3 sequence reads CASSSGPGLYEQYF.

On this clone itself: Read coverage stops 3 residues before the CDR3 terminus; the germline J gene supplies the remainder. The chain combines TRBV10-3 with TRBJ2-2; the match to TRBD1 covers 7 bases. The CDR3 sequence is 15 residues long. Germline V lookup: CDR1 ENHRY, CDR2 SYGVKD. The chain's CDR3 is CAISAATGRNSPLFF. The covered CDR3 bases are TGTGCCATCAGTGCCGCGACAGGGCGGAATTCACCG.

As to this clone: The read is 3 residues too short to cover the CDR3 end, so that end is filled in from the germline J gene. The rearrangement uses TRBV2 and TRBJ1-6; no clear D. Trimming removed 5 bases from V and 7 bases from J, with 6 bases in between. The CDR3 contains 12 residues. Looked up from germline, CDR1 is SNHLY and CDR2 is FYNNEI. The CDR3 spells CASSPVNSPLHF. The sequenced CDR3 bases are TGTGCCAGCAGTCCTGTCAATTCACCC.

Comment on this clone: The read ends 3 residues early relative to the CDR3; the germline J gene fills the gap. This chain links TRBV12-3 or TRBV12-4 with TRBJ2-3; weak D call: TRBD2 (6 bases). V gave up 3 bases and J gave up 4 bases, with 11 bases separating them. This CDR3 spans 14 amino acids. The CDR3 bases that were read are TGTGCCAGCAGTTTCGGCGGGGCGGCAGATACG. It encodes CASSFGGAADT. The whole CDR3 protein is CASSFGGAADTQYF.

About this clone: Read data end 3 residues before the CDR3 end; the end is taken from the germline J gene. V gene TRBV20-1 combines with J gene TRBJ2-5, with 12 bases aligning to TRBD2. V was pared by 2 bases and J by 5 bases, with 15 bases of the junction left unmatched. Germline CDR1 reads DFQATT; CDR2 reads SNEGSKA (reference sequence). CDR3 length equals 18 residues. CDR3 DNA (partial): TGCAGTGCTAGAATATGGCTAGCGGGGGGGCTCCGTTGGGAGACC. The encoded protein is CSARIWLAGGLRWET. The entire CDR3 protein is CSARIWLAGGLRWETQYF.

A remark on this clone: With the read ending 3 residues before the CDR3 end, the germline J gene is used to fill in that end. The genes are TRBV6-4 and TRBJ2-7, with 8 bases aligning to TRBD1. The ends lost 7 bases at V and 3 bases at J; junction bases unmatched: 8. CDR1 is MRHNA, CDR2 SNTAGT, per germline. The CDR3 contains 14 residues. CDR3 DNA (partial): TGTGCCAGCAACAGTGGACAGGGATACTACGAG. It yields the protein CASNSGQGYYE. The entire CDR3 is CASNSGQGYYEQYF.

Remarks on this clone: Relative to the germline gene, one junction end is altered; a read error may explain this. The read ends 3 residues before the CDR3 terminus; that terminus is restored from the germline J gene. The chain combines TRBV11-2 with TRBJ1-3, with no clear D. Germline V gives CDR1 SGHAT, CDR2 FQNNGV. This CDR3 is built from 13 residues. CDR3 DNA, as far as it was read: TGTGCCAGCAGCTTAGTACCGCCCAACACA. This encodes CASSLVPPNT. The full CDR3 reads CASSLVPPNTIYF.

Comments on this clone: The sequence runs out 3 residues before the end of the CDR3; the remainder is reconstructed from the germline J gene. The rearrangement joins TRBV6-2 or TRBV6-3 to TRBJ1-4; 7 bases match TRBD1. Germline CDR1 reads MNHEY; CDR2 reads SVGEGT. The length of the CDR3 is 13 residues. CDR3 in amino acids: CASGQVYNSPLFF. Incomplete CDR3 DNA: TGTGCCAGCGGACAGGTCTATAATTCACCA.

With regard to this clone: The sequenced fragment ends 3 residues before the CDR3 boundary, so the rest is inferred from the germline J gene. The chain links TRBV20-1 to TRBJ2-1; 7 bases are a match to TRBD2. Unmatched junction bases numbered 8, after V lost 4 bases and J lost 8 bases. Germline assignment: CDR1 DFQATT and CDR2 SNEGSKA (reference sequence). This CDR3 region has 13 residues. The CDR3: CSATWTSRDEQFF. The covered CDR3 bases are TGCAGTGCTACATGGACTAGTCGGGATGAG.

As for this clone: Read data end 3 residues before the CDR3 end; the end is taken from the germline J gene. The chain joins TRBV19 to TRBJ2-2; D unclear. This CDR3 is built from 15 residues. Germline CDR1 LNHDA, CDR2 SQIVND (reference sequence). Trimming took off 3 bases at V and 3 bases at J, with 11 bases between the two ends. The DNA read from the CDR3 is TGTGCCAGTAGTATCCCGACAACTTACACCGGGGAG. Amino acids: CASSIPTTYTGE. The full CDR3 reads CASSIPTTYTGELFF.